What follows describes a single TCR beta chain. Only in-frame clones appear in the TCRdb table, and some are missing; sequencing was by immunoSEQ multiplex PCR. The table has about 78,000 clones, approximately 90% seen once. J was trimmed by 1 base and V by 3 bases; bases with no gene match: 5. Germline V gene data show CDR1 as MGHDK and CDR2 as SYGVNS. This CDR3 spans 16 amino acids. The record originates from a study of Tregs in tolerant kidney transplant recipients. The rearrangement links TRBV25-1 to TRBJ2-5, with 10 bases aligning to TRBD2. The source of this sequence is a human donor who received a combined kidney and bone marrow transplant. The sequencing here drew on Tregs from blood, taken before the transplant. CDR3 DNA: TGTGCCAGCAGTGAGCCAGGACTAGCGGCCCAAGAGACCCAGTACTTC. Protein product: CASSEPGLAAQETQYF.